What follows are 22 T cell receptor beta chains derived from one specimen sequenced in a study of T cell changes during pregnancy in multiple sclerosis. TCRdb's copy holds only in-frame clones and misses some; the assay was immunoSEQ multiplex PCR. The sample contains about 110,000 clones, 90% to 95% of which appear only once. The input for sequencing was peripheral blood, taken in the third trimester of pregnancy. The origin of the receptors is a female donor with multiple sclerosis, enrolled in a pregnancy study.

The chain couples TRBV7-6 to TRBJ1-6; 7 nucleotides match TRBD1. Germline values: CDR1 SGHVS, CDR2 FNYEAQ. There are 16 residues in the CDR3. V trimming: 1 base; J trimming: 10 bases; junction bases outside the gene matches: 10. CDR3 region: CASSLEGGTSGSPLHF. CDR3 bases: TGTGCCAGCAGCTTAGAAGGGGGCACTTCGGGATCACCCCTCCACTTT.

The chain carries TRBV5-1 and TRBJ2-1; D ambiguous. V lost 2 bases, J lost 4 bases, and 16 bases lay in between. The CDR3 extends over 16 amino acids. The germline CDR1 and CDR2 sequences are SGHRS and YFSETQ. The CDR3 DNA is TGCGCCAGCAGCTTATTAGGTTCGCAGACTTACAATGAGCAGTTCTTC. It codes for CASSLLGSQTYNEQFF.

The V gene is TRBV11-3, the J gene TRBJ2-2; D is possibly TRBD1 (7 bases). In germline, CDR1 is SGHNT, CDR2 YENEEA. The V gene lost 5 bases and the J gene lost 3 bases, with 16 bases spanning the gap. CDR3 length: 16 residues. This CDR3 reads CASSTSRGEDTGELFF. The CDR3 bases are TGTGCCAGCAGCACCTCCAGGGGGGAGGACACCGGGGAGCTGTTTTTT.

This rearrangement joins TRBV7-8 to TRBJ1-3, with 8 bases lining up with TRBD1. Per the germline V gene, CDR1 is SGHVS and CDR2 is FQNEAQ. V was pared by 6 bases and J by 0 bases, with 7 bases of the junction left unmatched. The CDR3 spans 16 residues. Written as DNA, the CDR3 is TGTGCCAGCAGAGGACAGGGTTCGTCCTCTGGAAACACCATATATTTT. Translation: CASRGQGSSSGNTIYF.

The chain has TRBV9 and TRBJ2-2; 13 bases line up with TRBD2. The CDR3 is 18 amino acids. The germline V gene encodes CDR1 SGDLS and CDR2 YYNGEE. The V and J ends lost 3 bases and 6 bases, in that order; junction bases with no gene match: 11. The CDR3 DNA reads as TGTGCCAGCAGCGGCCTGAGACTAGCGGGAGGAGGCCCCGGGGAGCTGTTTTTT. It translates to CASSGLRLAGGGPGELFF. Complete variable domain (other parts from reference TRBV9 and TRBJ2-2): DSGVTQTPKHLITATGQRVTLRCSPRSGDLSVYWYQQSLDQGLQFLIQYYNGEERAKGNILERFSAQQFPDLHSELNLSSLELGDSALYFCASSGLRLAGGGPGELFFGEGSRLTVL.

In DNA form, the CDR3 reads TGTGCCAGCAGCCCCCAGATTACTAGCGGGGTGGCTCGGGACGAGCAGTACTTC. It is translated as CASSPQITSGVARDEQYF. The genes are TRBV5-4 and TRBJ2-7; 10 nucleotides match TRBD2. CDR1 is SGHNT and CDR2 is YYREEE in the germline V gene (reference sequence). The CDR3 spans 18 residues. With 4 bases clipped from V and 5 bases from J, the junction kept 18 bases outside the gene matches.

The DNA of the CDR3 is TGTGCCAGCAGTGAATATAGGACTAGCGGATACAATGAGCAGTTCTTC. This codes for CASSEYRTSGYNEQFF. V usage is TRBV25-1 and J usage is TRBJ2-1; 10 nucleotides agree with TRBD2. V dropped 0 bases and J dropped 4; count of bases not matched to a gene: 3. The CDR3 has 16 amino acids. Germline CDR1 is MGHDK and CDR2 is SYGVNS.

This clone has a single count. The V call is TRBV11-2, the J call TRBJ1-6, with TRBD1 identical over 7 bases. The CDR3 length is 14 residues. The germline gives CDR1 SGHAT, CDR2 FQNNGV. Trimming took 3 bases from V and 5 from J; bases not matched to a gene: 1. The CDR3 loop is CASSFTGDNSPLHF. The CDR3 coding sequence is TGTGCCAGCAGCTTTACAGGGGATAATTCACCCCTCCACTTT.

The chain is built from TRBV4-1 and TRBJ1-5; no clear D. Trimming took 1 base from V and 1 from J, leaving 8 bases between them. The CDR3 runs to 15 residues. Germline CDR1 is MGHRA and CDR2 is YSYEKL. The CDR3 DNA follows: TGCGCCAGCAGCCAAGGACTGTGGAGCAATCAGCCCCAGCATTTT. This codes for CASSQGLWSNQPQHF.

This chain uses TRBV5-1 with TRBJ2-7, with 7 bases fitting TRBD1. There are 14 residues in the CDR3. V lost 5 bases and J lost 3; bases outside the gene matches: 8. Germline lookup yields CDR1 SGHRS and CDR2 YFSETQ. Written as DNA, the CDR3 is TGCGCCAGCAGTTCTCTGACAGGGCGCTACGAGCAGTACTTC. Encoded protein: CASSSLTGRYEQYF.

This chain joins TRBV19 and TRBJ2-3; TRBD2 matches at 11 bases. CDR3 length: 16 amino acids. V lost 4 bases, J lost 4 bases, and 7 bases stayed unmatched. Germline-derived CDR1 and CDR2 are LNHDA and SQIVND (reference sequence). Here the CDR3 reads CASSTSLAGGPDTQYF. The CDR3 DNA reads as TGTGCCAGTAGTACCTCCCTAGCGGGGGGACCAGATACGCAGTATTTT.

This clone was detected only a few times. The genes are TRBV30 and TRBJ1-6; no reliable D call. V was pared by 0 bases and J by 9 bases, with 6 bases between. Germline V gene data show CDR1 as GTSNPN and CDR2 as SVGIG (reference sequence). The CDR3 runs to 12 residues. The CDR3 spells CAWSVRGSPLHF. Written as DNA, the CDR3 is TGTGCCTGGAGTGTACGCGGTTCACCCCTCCACTTT. Filled out from reference TRBV30 and TRBJ1-6, the complete variable domain reads SQTIHQWPATLVQPVGSPLSLECTVEGTSNPNLYWYRQAAGRGLQLLFYSVGIGQISSEVPQNLSASRPQDRQFILSSKKLLLSDSGFYLCAWSVRGSPLHFGNGTRLTVT.

The rearrangement joins TRBV10-2 to TRBJ2-1; maybe TRBD1 (5 bases). The CDR3 has 16 amino acids. The V end was cut by 2 bases, the J end by 10 bases, with 21 bases between. Germline V CDR1 and CDR2: WSHSY, SAAADI. Here the CDR3 reads CASSEPQLSREGEQFF. DNA for the CDR3: TGCGCCAGCAGTGAGCCCCAACTCAGCAGGGAAGGGGAGCAGTTCTTC.

The J gene is TRBJ1-1, the V gene TRBV2, with TRBD1 identical over 7 bases. Germline V gene lookup returns CDR1 SNHLY and CDR2 FYNNEI. The CDR3 runs to 15 residues. V gave up 5 bases and J gave up 3 bases; unmatched junction bases: 9. CDR3 coding DNA: TGTGCCAGCAGTTTTTTCCGGGACAGCTACACTGAAGCTTTCTTT. Translated: CASSFFRDSYTEAFF. The whole variable domain, remainder taken from reference TRBV2 and TRBJ1-1, is EPEVTQTPSHQVTQMGQEVILRCVPISNHLYFYWYRQILGQKVEFLVSFYNNEISEKSEIFDDQFSVERPDGSNFTLKIRSTKLEDSAMYFCASSFFRDSYTEAFFGQGTRLTVV.

The chain employs TRBV2 and TRBJ2-2, with D uncertain. Germline assignment: CDR1 SNHLY and CDR2 FYNNEI. The CDR3 is 14 residues long. Trimming removed 7 bases from V and 1 base from J, with 10 bases in between. CDR3 bases: TGTGCCAGCACTAGGTTGAAGAACACCGGGGAGCTGTTTTTT. Its protein product is CASTRLKNTGELFF.

DNA of the CDR3: TGTGCCTGGAGTGTGGGACAGGGGAATATGGAGACCCAGTACTTC. Its translation: CAWSVGQGNMETQYF. The chain uses TRBV30 and TRBJ2-5; 10 positions match TRBD1. The CDR3 totals 15 residues. Trimming took 0 bases from V and 5 from J; bases not matched to a gene: 6. Germline assignment: CDR1 GTSNPN and CDR2 SVGIG (reference sequence).

This chain links TRBV9 with TRBJ2-1; the match to TRBD1 covers 7 bases. The trim removed 3 bases at V and 1 base at J, leaving 7 bases unmatched. The CDR3 runs to 16 residues. The germline V gene has CDR1 SGDLS and CDR2 YYNGEE. As DNA, the CDR3 is TGTGCCAGCAGCGGCACCGGGACAGAGTCCTACAATGAGCAGTTCTTC. This codes for CASSGTGTESYNEQFF.

The chain recombines TRBV11-2 with TRBJ1-3; D not certain. V gave up 4 bases and J gave up 4 bases, with 8 bases separating them. Germline-derived CDR1 and CDR2 are SGHAT and FQNNGV. The CDR3 length is 13 residues. The CDR3: CASSSSLGNTIYF. The CDR3 nucleotides read TGTGCCAGCAGCTCTAGCCTCGGAAACACCATATATTTT.

The chain is built from TRBV2 and TRBJ1-1; D gene unclear. The CDR3 has 10 amino acids. Germline V gene data show CDR1 as SNHLY and CDR2 as FYNNEI. Deletions cut 8 bases from V and 10 bases from J, with 11 bases between. The CDR3 DNA is TGTGCCAGCGCGGAATCGCGAGCTTTCTTT. Protein product: CASAESRAFF.

The J gene is TRBJ2-3, the V gene TRBV4-1; TRBD2 matches at 9 bases. From germline, CDR1 is MGHRA and CDR2 YSYEKL. V shed 1 base, J shed 5 bases, and the junction held 4 bases outside the gene matches. The CDR3 length is 15 residues. CDR3 in amino acids: CASSQGLADIDTQYF. The CDR3 DNA sequence: TGCGCCAGCAGCCAAGGACTAGCGGACATAGATACGCAGTATTTT.

As concerns this clone: The junction departs from germline at one end; a sequencing error may be responsible. The chain couples TRBV6-4 to TRBJ1-2; maybe TRBD1 (5 bases). The CDR3 is 13 amino acids. Germline lookup yields CDR1 MRHNA and CDR2 SNTAGT. The CDR3: CASSDRDGRAQIF. As DNA, the CDR3 is TGTGCCAGCAGTGACCGGGACGGGAGGGCGCAAATCTTC.

The CDR3 spells CASSQGGTHPGETQYF. CDR3 nucleotides: TGCGCCAGCAGCCAGGGAGGGACTCACCCCGGGGAGACCCAGTACTTC. V gene TRBV4-1 combines with J gene TRBJ2-5; 7 bases line up with TRBD2. Germline-derived CDR1 and CDR2 are MGHRA and YSYEKL. The CDR3 has 16 residues. With 3 bases clipped from V and 5 bases from J, the junction kept 12 bases outside the gene matches.